This T cell receptor (beta chain) was recorded in a study of blood T cells in healthy people across ages. With V trimmed by 6 bases and J by 4 bases, 14 bases remained unmatched. This CDR3 contains 16 residues. The V gene's germline CDR1 is DFQATT and CDR2 SNEGSKA (reference sequence). The authors ran a second PCR of about 6 to 11 cycles using a sample-barcoded 5' primer and a J-beta primer mix. Each TCR beta cDNA got a 12-nucleotide random molecular identifier. TCRdb recomputed calls from the 5' RACE reads with MiXCR, one row per CDR3 protein. The sample gives hundreds of thousands of distinct CDR3 sequences, roughly half of which show up once; under 65% is in the top ten.

Sequences were obtained from blood. This TCR was sampled from a man between 60 and 70 years old in good health. The chain combines TRBV20-1 with TRBJ2-3; the match to TRBD2 covers 9 bases. Here the CDR3 reads CSALLLTSGPSDTQYF. As DNA, the CDR3 is TGCAGTGCCTTATTACTCACTAGCGGGCCTTCAGATACGCAGTATTTT.